This TCR beta chain came from a study of blood T cell repertoires in COVID-19. Trimming at V came to 5 bases and at J to 4 bases, leaving 4 bases not matched to a gene. This CDR3 region has 14 residues. Germline assignment: CDR1 MDHEN and CDR2 SYDVKM. Authors' data handling: Reference gene primer amplification yielded estimated nucleated cell counts. TCRdb's table, derived via immunoSEQ multiplex PCR, lists solely in-frame clones and lacks some. V, J and clone size are those of that table, while D and trimming were read from the DNA. This sample has about 210,000 clones, with 65% to 85% found just once.

The TCR originated in a man younger than 40 with acute COVID-19. The chain joins TRBV28 to TRBJ1-5, with 8 bases that match TRBD1. The material sequenced was PBMCs or T cells enriched from blood (not recorded which). The CDR3 protein is CASSTGGGNQPQHF. CDR3 DNA: TGTGCCAGCAGTACAGGGGGAGGGAATCAGCCCCAGCATTTT.